This TCR beta chain was retrieved from a study of shared clonotypes between healthy human individuals. TCRdb's table, derived via immunoSEQ multiplex PCR, lists solely in-frame clones and lacks some. The table includes around 95,000 clones, 67% detected once. The germline V and J ends were trimmed by 4 bases and 8 bases, with 20 bases remaining between them. The V gene's germline CDR1 is LNHDA and CDR2 SQIVND (reference sequence). The CDR3 totals 15 residues. Among the donors, all were Caucasian adults who lived in Nashville, Tennessee. J is TRBJ1-2 and V is TRBV19; the D gene is possibly TRBD1 (5 bases). Sequencing was performed on memory CD8+ T cells sorted from blood. The subset denotes: CD45RO+ cells pooled with CCR7-negative TemRA cells. The receptor was derived from a man aged 25 to 45 in good health. DNA of the CDR3: TGTGCCAGTAGTAAATACGGGACTTCCACTGTCGGCTACACCTTC. Residues: CASSKYGTSTVGYTF.